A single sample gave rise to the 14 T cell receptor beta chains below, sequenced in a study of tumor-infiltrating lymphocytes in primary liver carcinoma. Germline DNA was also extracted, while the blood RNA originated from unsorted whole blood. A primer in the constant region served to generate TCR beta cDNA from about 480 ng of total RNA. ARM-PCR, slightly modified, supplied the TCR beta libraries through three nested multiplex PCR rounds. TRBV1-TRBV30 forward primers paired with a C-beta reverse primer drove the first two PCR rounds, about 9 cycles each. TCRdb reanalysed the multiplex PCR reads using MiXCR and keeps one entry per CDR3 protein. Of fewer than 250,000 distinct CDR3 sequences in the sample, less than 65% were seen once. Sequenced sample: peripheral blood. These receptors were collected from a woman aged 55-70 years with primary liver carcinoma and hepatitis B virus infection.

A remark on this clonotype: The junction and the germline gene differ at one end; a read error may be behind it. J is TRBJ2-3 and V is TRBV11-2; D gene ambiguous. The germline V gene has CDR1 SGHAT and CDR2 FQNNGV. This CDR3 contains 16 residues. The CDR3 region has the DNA TGTGACAGCAGCCCAGAACTTGCTTCTAGTACAGATACGCAGTATTTT. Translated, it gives CDSSPELASSTDTQYF.

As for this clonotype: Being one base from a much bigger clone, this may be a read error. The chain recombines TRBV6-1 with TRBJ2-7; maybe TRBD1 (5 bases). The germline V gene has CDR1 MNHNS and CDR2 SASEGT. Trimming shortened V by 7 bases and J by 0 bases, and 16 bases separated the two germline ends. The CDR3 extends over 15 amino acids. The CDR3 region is CASIGFGRDSYEQYF. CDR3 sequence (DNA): TGTGCCAGCATTGGTTTTGGCAGGGACTCCTACGAGCAGTACTTC.

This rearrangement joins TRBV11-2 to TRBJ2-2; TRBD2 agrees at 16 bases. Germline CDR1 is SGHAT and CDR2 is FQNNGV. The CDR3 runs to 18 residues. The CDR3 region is CVSSASGLAGGHTGELFF. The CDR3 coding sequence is TGTGTCAGTAGTGCGTCGGGACTAGCGGGAGGGCACACCGGGGAGCTGTTTTTT.

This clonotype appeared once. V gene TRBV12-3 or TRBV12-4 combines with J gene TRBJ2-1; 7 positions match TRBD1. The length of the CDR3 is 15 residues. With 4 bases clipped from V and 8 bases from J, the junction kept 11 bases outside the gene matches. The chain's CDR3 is CASSYRTRGSDEQFF. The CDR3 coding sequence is TGTGCCAGCAGTTACCGGACCAGGGGGTCCGATGAGCAGTTCTTC.

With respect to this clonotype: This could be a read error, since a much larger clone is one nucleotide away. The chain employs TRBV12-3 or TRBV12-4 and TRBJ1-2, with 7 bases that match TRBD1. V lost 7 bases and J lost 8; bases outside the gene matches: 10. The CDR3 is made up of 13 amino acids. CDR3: CASTDMDRKGYTF. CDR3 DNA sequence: TGTGCCAGCACCGATATGGACAGGAAGGGCTACACCTTC.

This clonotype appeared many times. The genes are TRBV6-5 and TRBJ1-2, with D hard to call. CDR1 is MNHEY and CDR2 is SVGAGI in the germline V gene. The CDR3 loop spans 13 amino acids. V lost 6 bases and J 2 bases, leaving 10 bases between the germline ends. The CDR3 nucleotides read TGTGCCAGCAGGCTGGACCTAAACTATGGCTACACCTTC. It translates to CASRLDLNYGYTF.

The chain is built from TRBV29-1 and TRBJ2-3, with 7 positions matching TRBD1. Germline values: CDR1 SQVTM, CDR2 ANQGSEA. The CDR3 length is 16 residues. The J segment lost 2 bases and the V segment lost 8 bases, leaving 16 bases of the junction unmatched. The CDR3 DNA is TGCAGCTTCCCAAGTCGACAGGGAGCATACACAGATACGCAGTATTTT. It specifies CSFPSRQGAYTDTQYF.

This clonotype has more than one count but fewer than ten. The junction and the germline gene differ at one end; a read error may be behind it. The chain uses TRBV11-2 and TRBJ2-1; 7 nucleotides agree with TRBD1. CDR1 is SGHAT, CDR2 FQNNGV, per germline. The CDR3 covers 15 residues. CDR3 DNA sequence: TGTGCCAGCAGCGGTATGGGACAGATGGGTAATGAGCGGTTCTTC. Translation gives CASSGMGQMGNERFF.

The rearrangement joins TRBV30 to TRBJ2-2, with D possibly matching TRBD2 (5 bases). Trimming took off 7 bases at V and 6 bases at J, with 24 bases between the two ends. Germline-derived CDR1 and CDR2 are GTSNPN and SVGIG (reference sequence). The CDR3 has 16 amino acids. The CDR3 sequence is CALLSERTLRPGELFF. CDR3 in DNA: TGTGCCTTGTTAAGTGAGCGGACCCTTCGACCCGGGGAGCTGTTTTTT.

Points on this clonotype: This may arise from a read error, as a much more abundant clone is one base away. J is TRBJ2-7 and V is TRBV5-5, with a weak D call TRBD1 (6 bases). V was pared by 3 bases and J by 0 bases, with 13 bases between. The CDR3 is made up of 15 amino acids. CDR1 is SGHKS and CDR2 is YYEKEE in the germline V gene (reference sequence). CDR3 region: CASSSRQVYSYEQYF. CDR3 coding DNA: TGTGCCAGCAGCTCGCGACAGGTCTACTCCTACGAGCAGTACTTC.

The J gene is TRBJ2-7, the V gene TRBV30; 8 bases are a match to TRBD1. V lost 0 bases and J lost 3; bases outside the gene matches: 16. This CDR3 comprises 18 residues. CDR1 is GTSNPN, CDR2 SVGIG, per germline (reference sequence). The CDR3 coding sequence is TGTGCCTGGAGTGTAGCCTCCTCACTCTGGACAGGGAGCTACGAGCAGTACTTC. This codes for CAWSVASSLWTGSYEQYF.

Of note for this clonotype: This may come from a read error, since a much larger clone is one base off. CDR3 in DNA: TGTGCCAGCAGCTCTTGGGCGGCTGGCGCCACCGGGGAGCTGTTTTTT. This gives the protein CASSSWAAGATGELFF. The chain has TRBV12-3 or TRBV12-4 and TRBJ2-2; D call uncertain. With 6 bases removed from V and 4 bases from J, the gap between germline ends came to 18 bases. The CDR3 totals 16 residues.

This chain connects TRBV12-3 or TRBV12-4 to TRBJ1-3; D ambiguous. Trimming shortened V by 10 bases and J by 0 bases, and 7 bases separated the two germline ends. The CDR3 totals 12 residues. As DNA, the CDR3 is TGTGCCAACAGATCCTCTGGAAACACCATATATTTT. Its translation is CANRSSGNTIYF.

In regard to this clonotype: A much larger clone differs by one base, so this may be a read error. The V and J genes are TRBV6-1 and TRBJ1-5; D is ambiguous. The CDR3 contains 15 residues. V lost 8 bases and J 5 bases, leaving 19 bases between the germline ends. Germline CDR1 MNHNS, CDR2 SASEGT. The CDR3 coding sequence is TGTGCCAGCTGTAGGCAACACTTCCAGGATCAGCCCCAGCATTTT. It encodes CASCRQHFQDQPQHF.